A selection of T cell receptor beta chains follows, all from one sample in a study of CD8+ T cells in alopecia areata. The protocol was immunoSEQ multiplex PCR, while the TCRdb copy is restricted to in-frame clones and leaves out a portion. The sample consists of some 240,000 clones, about 53% of them appearing once. The material sequenced was CD4+ T cells sorted from blood, taken at week 0. These receptor sequences come from a human donor with alopecia areata. CDR3s include the opening cysteine and the closing phenylalanine or tryptophan. Each record gives: clone size, J gene, V gene, D gene, CDR3 protein, CDR3 DNA. A D gene is named only where the DNA matches it firmly. Size values are once, few and many counts, or a class for expanded clones, and some rows have none.

clone_size: few
j_call: TRBJ1-4
v_call: TRBV29-1
d_call: .
cdr3_aa: CSAFSTNEKLFF
cdr3_nt: TGCAGCGCGTTCTCAACTAATGAAAAACTGTTTTTT

clone_size: .
j_call: TRBJ2-7
v_call: TRBV29-1
d_call: TRBD2
cdr3_aa: CSVLGASGSLSIDEQYF
cdr3_nt: TGCAGCGTCCTAGGGGCTAGCGGGAGCCTAAGTATCGACGAGCAGTACTTC

clone_size: .
j_call: TRBJ2-1
v_call: TRBV29-1
d_call: .
cdr3_aa: CSSRLSSYNEQFF
cdr3_nt: TGCAGTTCGAGGTTGAGCTCCTACAATGAGCAGTTCTTC

clone_size: .
j_call: TRBJ2-5
v_call: TRBV7-3
d_call: .
cdr3_aa: CASSPFPRREETQYF
cdr3_nt: TGTGCCAGCAGCCCCTTTCCGCGGAGGGAAGAGACCCAGTACTTC

clone_size: .
j_call: TRBJ2-7
v_call: TRBV23-1
d_call: .
cdr3_aa: CASSQTGNHEQYF
cdr3_nt: TGCGCCAGCAGTCAAACAGGGAACCACGAGCAGTACTTC

clone_size: .
j_call: TRBJ2-7
v_call: TRBV30
d_call: .
cdr3_aa: CAWSVPVSYEQYF
cdr3_nt: TGTGCCTGGAGTGTACCGGTGAGCTACGAGCAGTACTTC

clone_size: .
j_call: TRBJ2-3
v_call: TRBV30
d_call: TRBD2
cdr3_aa: CAWTKGLAGSTDTQYF
cdr3_nt: TGTGCCTGGACCAAGGGACTAGCGGGGAGCACAGATACGCAGTATTTT

clone_size: few
j_call: TRBJ1-2
v_call: TRBV2
d_call: .
cdr3_aa: CASRRSSYGYTF
cdr3_nt: TGTGCCAGCAGGCGTTCCAGCTATGGCTACACCTTC

clone_size: .
j_call: TRBJ1-2
v_call: TRBV23-1
d_call: .
cdr3_aa: CASDLQDYGYTF
cdr3_nt: TGCGCCAGCGACCTTCAGGACTATGGCTACACCTTC

clone_size: .
j_call: TRBJ1-2
v_call: TRBV4-1
d_call: TRBD1
cdr3_aa: CASSQDRNRGVDYGYTF
cdr3_nt: TGCGCCAGCAGCCAAGACCGGAACAGGGGAGTCGACTATGGCTACACCTTC

clone_size: few
j_call: TRBJ2-5
v_call: TRBV18
d_call: .
cdr3_aa: CASMPRLQETQYF
cdr3_nt: TGTGCCAGTATGCCCCGATTACAAGAGACCCAGTACTTC

clone_size: .
j_call: TRBJ1-5
v_call: TRBV19
d_call: .
cdr3_aa: CASRNRVGNQPQHF
cdr3_nt: TGTGCCAGTAGGAACAGGGTTGGCAATCAGCCCCAGCATTTT

clone_size: .
j_call: TRBJ2-1
v_call: TRBV9
d_call: .
cdr3_aa: CASSVSEGSYNEQFF
cdr3_nt: TGTGCCAGCAGCGTGTCAGAGGGCTCCTACAATGAGCAGTTCTTC

clone_size: .
j_call: TRBJ2-2
v_call: TRBV5-6
d_call: .
cdr3_aa: CASSWGADTGELFF
cdr3_nt: TGTGCCAGCAGCTGGGGTGCGGACACCGGGGAGCTGTTTTTT

clone_size: .
j_call: TRBJ1-2
v_call: TRBV28
d_call: .
cdr3_aa: CASSPSSVRAYGYTF
cdr3_nt: TGTGCCAGCAGCCCCAGTTCCGTTAGGGCCTATGGCTACACCTTC

clone_size: .
j_call: TRBJ2-5
v_call: TRBV23-1
d_call: .
cdr3_aa: CASMTEECCETQYF
cdr3_nt: TGCGCCAGCATGACGGAAGAATGTTGTGAGACCCAGTACTTC

clone_size: .
j_call: TRBJ2-7
v_call: TRBV4-1
d_call: .
cdr3_aa: CASSRVALGAGSSYEQYF
cdr3_nt: TGCGCCAGCAGCCGAGTTGCCCTCGGGGCAGGTAGCTCCTACGAGCAGTACTTC

clone_size: .
j_call: TRBJ1-2
v_call: TRBV2
d_call: .
cdr3_aa: CASRLGPGYGYTF
cdr3_nt: TGTGCCAGCAGATTGGGACCGGGCTATGGCTACACCTTC

clone_size: once
j_call: TRBJ1-1
v_call: TRBV6-1
d_call: .
cdr3_aa: CASMVQGYTEAFF
cdr3_nt: TGTGCCAGCATGGTTCAGGGGTACACTGAAGCTTTCTTT

clone_size: .
j_call: TRBJ2-7
v_call: TRBV29-1
d_call: .
cdr3_aa: CSVGTPSSYEQYF
cdr3_nt: TGCAGCGTGGGGACGCCGAGCTCCTACGAGCAGTACTTC

clone_size: .
j_call: TRBJ1-1
v_call: TRBV4-1
d_call: .
cdr3_aa: CASSQQGSAQTEAFF
cdr3_nt: TGCGCCAGCAGCCAGCAGGGGTCCGCCCAAACTGAAGCTTTCTTT

clone_size: few
j_call: TRBJ2-7
v_call: TRBV10-2
d_call: .
cdr3_aa: CASSEKTGRTSYEQYF
cdr3_nt: TGCGCCAGCAGTGAGAAGACGGGGAGAACCTCATACGAGCAGTACTTC

clone_size: few
j_call: TRBJ2-3
v_call: TRBV30
d_call: TRBD1
cdr3_aa: CAWSQGETDTQYF
cdr3_nt: TGTGCCTGGAGTCAGGGGGAAACAGATACGCAGTATTTT

clone_size: few
j_call: TRBJ1-5
v_call: TRBV2
d_call: .
cdr3_aa: CASSEWQINQPQHF
cdr3_nt: TGTGCCAGCAGTGAATGGCAAATCAATCAGCCCCAGCATTTT

clone_size: .
j_call: TRBJ1-3
v_call: TRBV30
d_call: .
cdr3_aa: CAWSDTGNRNTIYF
cdr3_nt: TGTGCCTGGAGTGATACAGGGAATAGAAACACCATATATTTT

clone_size: .
j_call: TRBJ2-5
v_call: TRBV29-1
d_call: TRBD2
cdr3_aa: CSVELLRLAGARGTQYF
cdr3_nt: TGCAGCGTTGAACTCCTGAGGCTAGCGGGAGCTAGAGGGACCCAGTACTTC

clone_size: .
j_call: TRBJ2-7
v_call: TRBV19
d_call: .
cdr3_aa: CASSTGTLELQQYF
cdr3_nt: TGTGCCAGTAGTACCGGGACCCTCGAACTCCAGCAGTACTTC

clone_size: .
j_call: TRBJ2-7
v_call: TRBV25-1
d_call: .
cdr3_aa: CASSTSYEQYF
cdr3_nt: TGTGCCAGCAGTACATCCTACGAGCAGTACTTC

clone_size: .
j_call: TRBJ2-3
v_call: TRBV18
d_call: .
cdr3_aa: CASSRDTDTQYF
cdr3_nt: TGTGCCAGCTCCCGAGACACAGATACGCAGTATTTT

clone_size: .
j_call: TRBJ2-1
v_call: TRBV30
d_call: TRBD2
cdr3_aa: CAWSMAGGPNEQFF
cdr3_nt: TGTGCCTGGAGTATGGCGGGAGGGCCCAATGAGCAGTTCTTC

clone_size: many
j_call: TRBJ2-1
v_call: TRBV7-9
d_call: TRBD1
cdr3_aa: CASSQDRSSYNEQFF
cdr3_nt: TGTGCCAGCAGCCAGGACAGGAGCTCCTACAATGAGCAGTTCTTC

clone_size: .
j_call: TRBJ1-6
v_call: TRBV27
d_call: .
cdr3_aa: CASSLWGNSYNSPLHF
cdr3_nt: TGTGCCAGCAGTTTATGGGGGAACTCCTATAATTCACCCCTCCACTTT

clone_size: .
j_call: TRBJ1-4
v_call: TRBV5-1
d_call: .
cdr3_aa: CASSPGSLNANEKLFF
cdr3_nt: TGCGCCAGCAGCCCCGGATCGTTAAACGCTAATGAAAAACTGTTTTTT

clone_size: .
j_call: TRBJ1-2
v_call: TRBV11-2
d_call: .
cdr3_aa: CASSSGRVYGYTF
cdr3_nt: TGTGCCAGCAGCTCCGGACGGGTCTATGGCTACACCTTC

clone_size: many
j_call: TRBJ1-1
v_call: TRBV27
d_call: .
cdr3_aa: CASSNPTNTEAFF
cdr3_nt: TGTGCCAGCAGTAATCCCACGAACACTGAAGCTTTCTTT

clone_size: .
j_call: TRBJ2-4
v_call: TRBV7-6
d_call: TRBD1
cdr3_aa: CASSSTGADHSIQYF
cdr3_nt: TGTGCCAGCAGCTCGACAGGGGCCGACCACAGCATTCAGTACTTC

clone_size: .
j_call: TRBJ1-5
v_call: TRBV15
d_call: .
cdr3_aa: CATTKVNLRQVNQPQHF
cdr3_nt: TGTGCCACCACCAAAGTTAATCTGAGACAGGTCAATCAGCCCCAGCATTTT

clone_size: .
j_call: TRBJ2-5
v_call: TRBV7-3
d_call: TRBD2
cdr3_aa: CASSPAASGASETQYF
cdr3_nt: TGTGCCAGCAGCCCAGCGGCTAGCGGGGCCAGTGAGACCCAGTACTTC

clone_size: .
j_call: TRBJ1-1
v_call: TRBV7-2
d_call: .
cdr3_aa: CASSPRQTMNTEAFF
cdr3_nt: TGTGCCAGCAGCCCACGACAGACTATGAACACTGAAGCTTTCTTT

clone_size: .
j_call: TRBJ2-3
v_call: TRBV30
d_call: .
cdr3_aa: CAWISRGPTDTQYF
cdr3_nt: TGTGCCTGGATCTCGAGGGGACCCACAGATACGCAGTATTTT

clone_size: .
j_call: TRBJ2-7
v_call: TRBV27
d_call: .
cdr3_aa: CASSFNGRGYEQYF
cdr3_nt: TGTGCCAGCAGTTTTAACGGGAGAGGATACGAGCAGTACTTC

clone_size: .
j_call: TRBJ2-3
v_call: TRBV7-8
d_call: .
cdr3_aa: CASSLALVLATDTQYF
cdr3_nt: TGTGCCAGCAGCTTAGCGCTTGTCCTAGCTACAGATACGCAGTATTTT

clone_size: .
j_call: TRBJ2-1
v_call: TRBV13
d_call: .
cdr3_aa: CASSLVRDEQFF
cdr3_nt: TGTGCCAGCAGCTTAGTAAGGGATGAGCAGTTCTTC

clone_size: .
j_call: TRBJ1-6
v_call: TRBV30
d_call: .
cdr3_aa: CAWGLGSWASPLHF
cdr3_nt: TGTGCCTGGGGACTCGGCTCTTGGGCTTCACCCCTCCACTTT

clone_size: .
j_call: TRBJ2-2
v_call: TRBV18
d_call: .
cdr3_aa: CASSPPIRNTGELFF
cdr3_nt: TGTGCCAGCTCACCACCGATAAGGAACACCGGGGAGCTGTTTTTT

clone_size: .
j_call: TRBJ1-5
v_call: TRBV9
d_call: .
cdr3_aa: CASSPHPSYNQPQHF
cdr3_nt: TGTGCCAGCAGCCCTCACCCGTCTTACAATCAGCCCCAGCATTTT

clone_size: .
j_call: TRBJ2-2
v_call: TRBV30
d_call: .
cdr3_aa: CAWRRTANTGELFF
cdr3_nt: TGTGCCTGGAGGCGGACGGCCAACACCGGGGAGCTGTTTTTT

clone_size: few
j_call: TRBJ2-5
v_call: TRBV6-1
d_call: TRBD1
cdr3_aa: CASSRQGEEQYF
cdr3_nt: TGTGCCAGCAGTAGACAGGGGGAAGAGCAGTACTTC

clone_size: .
j_call: TRBJ2-5
v_call: TRBV30
d_call: .
cdr3_aa: CAWARGTSHF
cdr3_nt: .

clone_size: .
j_call: TRBJ1-4
v_call: TRBV15
d_call: .
cdr3_aa: CATSRDWGRGAEKLFF
cdr3_nt: TGTGCCACCAGCAGAGATTGGGGCAGAGGAGCAGAAAAACTGTTTTTT

clone_size: .
j_call: TRBJ2-1
v_call: TRBV11-2
d_call: TRBD1
cdr3_aa: CASTGQPDNEQFF
cdr3_nt: TGTGCCAGCACGGGACAGCCAGACAATGAGCAGTTCTTC

clone_size: .
j_call: TRBJ2-5
v_call: TRBV6-5
d_call: .
cdr3_aa: CASSYGQETQYF
cdr3_nt: TGTGCCAGCAGTTACGGCCAAGAGACCCAGTACTTC